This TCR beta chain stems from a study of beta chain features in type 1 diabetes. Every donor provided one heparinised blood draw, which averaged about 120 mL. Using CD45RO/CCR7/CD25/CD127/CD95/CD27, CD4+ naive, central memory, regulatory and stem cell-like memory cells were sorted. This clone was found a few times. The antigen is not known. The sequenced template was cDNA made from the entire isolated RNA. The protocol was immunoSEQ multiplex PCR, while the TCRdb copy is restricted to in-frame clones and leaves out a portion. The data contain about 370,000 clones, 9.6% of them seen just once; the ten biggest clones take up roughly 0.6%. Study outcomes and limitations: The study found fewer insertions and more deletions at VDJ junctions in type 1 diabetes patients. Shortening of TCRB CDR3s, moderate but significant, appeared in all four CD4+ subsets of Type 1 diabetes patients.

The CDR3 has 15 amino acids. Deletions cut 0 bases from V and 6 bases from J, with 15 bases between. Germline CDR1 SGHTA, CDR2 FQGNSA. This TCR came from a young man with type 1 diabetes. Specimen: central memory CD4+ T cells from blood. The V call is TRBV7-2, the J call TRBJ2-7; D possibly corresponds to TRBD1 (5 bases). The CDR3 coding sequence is TGTGCCAGCAGCTTAGCCCCCGGACAAACCTCCGAGCAGTACTTC. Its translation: CASSLAPGQTSEQYF.